This TCR beta chain derives from a study of CD8+ T cells in alopecia areata. Study results and limitations: Scalp sequencing captures resident alphabeta T cells of normal skin too.

V was shortened by 0 bases and J by 3 bases, with 6 bases between the two germline ends. The CDR3 is 13 residues long. Per germline, CDR1 SGHRS and CDR2 YFSETQ. After isolation, RNA underwent reverse transcription to generate cDNA as the sequencing template. The protocol was immunoSEQ multiplex PCR, while the TCRdb copy is restricted to in-frame clones and leaves out a portion. The sample includes some 150,000 clones, less than 65% of them seen just once. This clone was counted a few times. Antigen specificity is unknown. Obtained from alopecia areata patients were lesional scalp punch biopsies along with peripheral blood. Investigators sorted PBMCs to obtain both CD4+ and CD8+ T cells.

The sequence was obtained from a human donor with alopecia areata. The chain joins TRBV5-1 to TRBJ1-1; D gene ambiguous. The source material was CD8+ T cells sorted from blood, sampled at week 0. CDR3 coding DNA: TGCGCCAGCAGCTTGGACGGGGACACTGAAGCTTTCTTT. It is translated as CASSLDGDTEAFF.